This T cell receptor (beta chain) stems from a study of T cells after yellow fever vaccination. Whole-study findings and limits: The booster response re-showed most primary clones: approximately 95% CD4, almost 90% CD8. Compared with primary, the secondary response was weaker and peaked at day 5, not 15.

TCR cDNA, made by 5'RACE template switching, carried an added universal primer site and UMIs. TCRdb redid the calling of the 5' RACE reads with MiXCR, one entry per CDR3 protein. The sample has 610,000 or so distinct CDR3 sequences, roughly an eighth seen once; the top ten hold more than 12%. Worth noting for this clonotype: The target antigen is unknown.

The germline CDR1 and CDR2 sequences are DFQATT and SNEGSKA (reference sequence). The CDR3 loop spans 13 amino acids. The V gene lost 3 bases and the J gene lost 0 bases, with 7 bases spanning the gap. The sample in question was PBMCs, obtained on the day of the yellow fever booster vaccination. This rearrangement joins TRBV20-1 to TRBJ2-3; D remains ambiguous. The sequence was obtained from a man aged 25 to 40 who received the YFV17D yellow fever vaccine. The CDR3 sequence is CSASGPSTDTQYF. Here the CDR3 DNA reads TGCAGTGCTAGCGGCCCTAGCACAGATACGCAGTATTTT.